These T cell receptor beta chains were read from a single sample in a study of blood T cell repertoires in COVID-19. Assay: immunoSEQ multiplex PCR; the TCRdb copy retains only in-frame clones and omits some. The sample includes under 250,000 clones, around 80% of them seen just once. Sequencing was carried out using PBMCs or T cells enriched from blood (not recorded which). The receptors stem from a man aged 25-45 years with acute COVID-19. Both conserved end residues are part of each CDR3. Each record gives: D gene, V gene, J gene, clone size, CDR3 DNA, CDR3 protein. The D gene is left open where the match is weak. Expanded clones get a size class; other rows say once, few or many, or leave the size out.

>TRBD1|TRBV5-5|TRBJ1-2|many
TGTGCCAGCAGCTTGGGGGACAGGGTAGTCTATGGCTACACCTTC
CASSLGDRVVYGYTF
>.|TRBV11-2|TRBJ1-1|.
TGTGCCAGCAGCCCCGATCGTTACCAGGGGACTGAAGCTTTCTTT
CASSPDRYQGTEAFF
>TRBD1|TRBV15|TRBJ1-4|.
TGTGCCACCAGCAGAGCCACCGGGACAGGGGCCGAAAAACTGTTTTTT
CATSRATGTGAEKLFF
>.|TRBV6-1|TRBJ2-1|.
TGTGCCAGCAGTGAAGGACAGGTACCAAACAATGAGCAGTTCTTC
CASSEGQVPNNEQFF
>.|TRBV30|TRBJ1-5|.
TGTGCCTGGAGTATGGGGAGTCAGCCCCAGCATTTT
CAWSMGSQPQHF
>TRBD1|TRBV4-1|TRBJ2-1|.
TGCGCCAGCAGCCCTCGTGAGGGGGCCTCCTACAATGAGCAGTTCTTC
CASSPREGASYNEQFF
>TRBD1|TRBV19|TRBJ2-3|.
TGTGCCAGTCGAGACCCAGGGGGCAACCCAGATACGCAGTATTTT
CASRDPGGNPDTQYF
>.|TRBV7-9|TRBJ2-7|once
TGTGCCAGCAGCTTAAGTGGCAGTTCCTACGAGCAGTACTTC
CASSLSGSSYEQYF
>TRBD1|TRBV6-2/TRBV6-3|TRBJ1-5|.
TGTGCCAGCAGTTACCGGGACAGGGTATCTGGGCCCCAGCATTTT
CASSYRDRVSGPQHF
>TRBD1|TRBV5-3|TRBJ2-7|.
TGTGCCAGAAGCTTTCGGGACAGGGGTTGCGAGCAGTACTTC
CARSFRDRGCEQYF
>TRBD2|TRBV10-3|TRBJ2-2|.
TGTGCCTCCACGGGAACTAGCGGGGGGCTGGGTACCGGGGAGCTGTTTTTT
CASTGTSGGLGTGELFF
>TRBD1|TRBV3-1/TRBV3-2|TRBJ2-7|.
TGTGCCAGCAGCCGGGACAGCTACGAGCAGTACTTC
CASSRDSYEQYF
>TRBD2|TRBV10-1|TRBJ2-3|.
TGCGCCAGCAGTCAAATAGCGGGGGGTCTGACAGATACGCAGTATTTT
CASSQIAGGLTDTQYF
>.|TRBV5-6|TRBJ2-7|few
TGTGCCAGCAGCCCCGGGACTCTCCCCACCTACGAGCAGTACTTC
CASSPGTLPTYEQYF
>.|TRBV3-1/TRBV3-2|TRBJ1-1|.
TGTGCCAGCAGCTTCCGGACCGGGGGTGAAGCTTTCTTT
CASSFRTGGEAFF
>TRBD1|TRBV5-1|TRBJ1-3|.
TGCGCCAGCAGCTTGGCCCTGGGACAGTTCTCTGGAAACACCATATATTTT
CASSLALGQFSGNTIYF
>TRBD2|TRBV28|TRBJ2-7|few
TGTGCCAGCAGGCCCAGGCGGGGGGTCGGCTACGAGCAGTACTTC
CASRPRRGVGYEQYF
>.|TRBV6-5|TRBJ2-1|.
TGTGCCAGCGGTACTAGTCCGATTATCGATGAGCAGTTCTTC
CASGTSPIIDEQFF
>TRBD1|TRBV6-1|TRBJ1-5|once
TGTGCCAGCAGGGAAGGGACAGTCTCTAATCAGCCCCAGCATTTT
CASREGTVSNQPQHF
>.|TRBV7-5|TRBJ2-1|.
TGTGTCAGAAGGTCCAGGGGGAGGCAGTTCTTC
CVRRSRGRQFF
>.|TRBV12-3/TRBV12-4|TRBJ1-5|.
TGTGCCAGCAGTTTATATAGCAATCAGCCCCAGCATTTT
CASSLYSNQPQHF
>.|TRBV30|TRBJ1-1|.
TGTGCCTGGAGTGTTCGGACACTCGGAGCTTTCTTT
CAWSVRTLGAFF
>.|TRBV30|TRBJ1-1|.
TGTGCCTGGGTACAGGGGAACACTGAAGCTTTCTTT
CAWVQGNTEAFF
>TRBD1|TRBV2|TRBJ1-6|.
TGTGCCAGCAGTGCCGGGACAGGGGGATTAAATTCACCCCTCCACTTT
CASSAGTGGLNSPLHF